This T cell receptor (beta chain) is from a study of T cells in Graves' hyperthyroidism and ophthalmopathy. Study background: Peripheral blood samples were taken at initial diagnosis, prior to any treatment.

RNA transcripts served as the template for amplifying TCR beta CDR3 regions. The study used the HTBI primer set for a first-round RT-PCR of the TCR CDR3. Each CDR3 protein is one row after TCRdb ran MiXCR on the multiplex PCR reads. The sample lists about 250,000 distinct CDR3 sequences, 20% to 25% occurring once. This clonotype was seen only a few times. The specimen sequenced was blood. This TCR was recovered from a young man with Graves' ophthalmopathy.

The CDR3 coding sequence is TGTGCCTGGAGATACAGGACTGAAGCTTTCTTT. Translation: CAWRYRTEAFF. The rearrangement joins TRBV30 to TRBJ1-1, with D possibly TRBD1 on 5 matching bases. The CDR3 runs 11 residues. V was pared by 3 bases and J by 5 bases, with 7 bases between. Germline V gives CDR1 GTSNPN, CDR2 SVGIG (reference sequence).